The 19 T cell receptor beta chains listed next were all sequenced from one sample in a study of OX40 agonist ivuxolimab in advanced cancers. The method was immunoSEQ multiplex PCR; TCRdb's version includes in-frame clones alone and lacks a portion of them. The table records tens of thousands of clones, approximately 91% of them present only once. Specimen: CD4+ or CD8+ T cells sorted from blood, collected in a trial of the OX40 agonist ivuxolimab. These receptors were collected from an adult with an advanced solid tumor such as melanoma, head and neck, liver or kidney cancer.

This clone has a single count. The chain carries TRBV7-9 and TRBJ1-2; D possibly corresponds to TRBD1 (6 bases). Germline V CDR1 and CDR2: SEHNR, FQNEAQ (reference sequence). The CDR3 has 14 residues. V was shortened by 0 bases and J by 8 bases, with 13 bases between the two germline ends. CDR3 loop: CASSLARQGYGYTF. CDR3 DNA: TGTGCCAGCAGCTTAGCGCGGCAGGGGTACGGCTACACCTTC. The full variable domain, its missing parts supplied by reference TRBV7-9 and TRBJ1-2, is DTGVSQNPRHKITKRGQNVTFRCDPISEHNRLYWYRQTLGQGPEFLTYFQNEAQLEKSRLLSDRFSAERPKGSFSTLEIQRTEQGDSAMYLCASSLARQGYGYTFGSGTRLTVV.

The chain recombines TRBV2 with TRBJ1-1, with D maybe TRBD1 (5 bases). V was trimmed by 7 bases and J by 4 bases, leaving 16 bases between them. Germline loops: CDR1 SNHLY, CDR2 FYNNEI. The CDR3 loop spans 14 amino acids. The CDR3 DNA follows: TGTGCCAGCATGGGACGCCGGCAGGGCACTGAAGCTTTCTTT. Its protein is CASMGRRQGTEAFF.

The genes are TRBV2 and TRBJ2-3, with 12 nucleotides matching TRBD2. Trimming removed 6 bases from V and 0 bases from J; junction bases left unmatched: 7. This CDR3 is 17 amino acids long. Germline V lookup: CDR1 SNHLY, CDR2 FYNNEI. DNA for the CDR3: TGTGCCAGCAGCCCGGGACTAGCGGGTCCTAGCACAGATACGCAGTATTTT. This encodes CASSPGLAGPSTDTQYF.

CDR3 sequence reads: CASSESERRRPNTEAFF. The DNA for the CDR3 is TGCGCCAGCAGTGAGTCTGAACGGAGGAGACCGAACACTGAAGCTTTCTTT. The chain joins TRBV10-1 to TRBJ1-1; D is ambiguous. V was clipped by 0 bases and J by 1 base, with 15 bases between them. Per germline, CDR1 WNHNN and CDR2 SYGVQD (reference sequence). There are 17 residues in the CDR3.

This chain connects TRBV5-1 to TRBJ1-1; D remains ambiguous. The CDR3 loop spans 15 amino acids. CDR1 is SGHRS and CDR2 is YFSETQ in the germline V gene. Trimming took off 0 bases at V and 1 base at J, with 10 bases between the two ends. The CDR3 reads CASSLAGGRNTEAFF. The CDR3 region has the DNA TGCGCCAGCAGCTTGGCCGGAGGGCGGAACACTGAAGCTTTCTTT.

This clone was seen more than once but under ten times. The V and J genes are TRBV5-1 and TRBJ2-2; the match to TRBD1 covers 12 bases. Losses at the gene ends were 4 bases for V and 3 bases for J; bases not matched to a gene: 4. The CDR3 totals 16 residues. Germline loops: CDR1 SGHRS, CDR2 YFSETQ. The CDR3, as DNA: TGCGCCAGCAGCAGAGGGACAGGGGGCGACACCGGGGAGCTGTTTTTT. This codes for CASSRGTGGDTGELFF. Looking up the rest from reference TRBV5-1 and TRBJ2-2 gives the full variable domain: KAGVTQTPRYLIKTRGQQVTLSCSPISGHRSVSWYQQTPGQGLQFLFEYFSETQRNKGNFPGRFSGRQFSNSRSEMNVSTLELGDSALYLCASSRGTGGDTGELFFGEGSRLTVL.

The chain carries TRBV13 and TRBJ1-2; 8 nucleotides match TRBD1. Germline trimming cut 1 base from V and 8 bases from J; bases unmatched to any gene: 15. The germline V gene has CDR1 PRHDT and CDR2 FYEKMQ (reference sequence). CDR3 length: 17 amino acids. The CDR3 sequence: CASSLVGWGQDLWGYTF. In DNA, the CDR3 is TGTGCCAGCAGCTTAGTGGGTTGGGGACAGGACCTTTGGGGCTACACCTTC.

The chain carries TRBV5-5 and TRBJ2-3, with TRBD2 identical over 12 bases. This CDR3 region has 14 residues. Unmatched junction bases numbered 6, after V lost 2 bases and J lost 11 bases. Per the germline V gene, CDR1 is SGHKS and CDR2 is YYEKEE (reference sequence). The chain's CDR3 is CASSLTSGRRVQYF. In DNA form, the CDR3 reads TGTGCCAGCAGCTTAACTAGCGGGAGGCGAGTGCAGTATTTT.

The gene calls are TRBV5-1 and TRBJ2-2; TRBD1 matches 8 bases. This CDR3 has 17 residues. Germline V lookup: CDR1 SGHRS, CDR2 YFSETQ. V gave up 4 bases and J gave up 2 bases; unmatched junction bases: 10. In DNA, the CDR3 is TGCGCCAGCAGCCCCCGACAGGGGTCGGTCAACACCGGGGAGCTGTTTTTT. Amino acid sequence: CASSPRQGSVNTGELFF.

This clone has only one observation. This chain connects TRBV28 to TRBJ1-1; 7 bases match TRBD1. Unmatched junction bases numbered 11, after V lost 5 bases and J lost 5 bases. CDR1 MDHEN and CDR2 SYDVKM come from the germline V gene. This CDR3 has 15 amino acids. The DNA of the CDR3 is TGTGCCAGCAGTCCATTGACAGGGATAGGGACTGAAGCTTTCTTT. Translation: CASSPLTGIGTEAFF.

This clone was picked up a small number of times. J is TRBJ1-2 and V is TRBV6-1; D is unclear. The CDR3 covers 11 residues. The germline CDR1 and CDR2 sequences are MNHNS and SASEGT. Trimming took off 6 bases at V and 5 bases at J, with 7 bases between the two ends. The CDR3 sequence: CASRGIYGYTF. The DNA of the CDR3 is TGTGCCAGCAGGGGGATTTATGGCTACACCTTC.

The J gene is TRBJ1-1, the V gene TRBV7-6; TRBD1 might be the D (5 bases). This CDR3 region has 16 residues. V was cut by 4 bases and J by 1 base, with 16 bases left in between. Germline assignment: CDR1 SGHVS and CDR2 FNYEAQ. DNA of the CDR3: TGTGCCAGCAGCTCCCATATAGGGGCCCAGAACACTGAAGCTTTCTTT. This sequence encodes CASSSHIGAQNTEAFF. Complete variable domain (other parts from reference TRBV7-6 and TRBJ1-1): GAGVSQSPRYKVTKRGQDVALRCDPISGHVSLYWYRQALGQGPEFLTYFNYEAQQDKSGLPNDRFSAERPEGSISTLTIQRTEQRDSAMYRCASSSHIGAQNTEAFFGQGTRLTVV.

CDR3: CASSLIVGTAYGYTF. CDR3 bases: TGTGCCAGCAGCTTAATCGTCGGGACAGCCTATGGCTACACCTTC. This chain links TRBV7-9 with TRBJ1-2; 7 bases fit TRBD1. With 2 bases clipped from V and 4 bases from J, the junction kept 7 bases outside the gene matches. This CDR3 is built from 15 residues. The germline CDR1 and CDR2 sequences are SEHNR and FQNEAQ (reference sequence). The full variable domain, its missing parts supplied by reference TRBV7-9 and TRBJ1-2, is DTGVSQNPRHKITKRGQNVTFRCDPISEHNRLYWYRQTLGQGPEFLTYFQNEAQLEKSRLLSDRFSAERPKGSFSTLEIQRTEQGDSAMYLCASSLIVGTAYGYTFGSGTRLTVV.

The rearrangement joins TRBV29-1 to TRBJ2-1; D is unclear. The germline gives CDR1 SQVTM, CDR2 ANQGSEA. V was trimmed by 3 bases and J by 9 bases, leaving 15 bases between them. The CDR3 has 13 amino acids. Here the CDR3 reads CSVERLRRAEQFF. The CDR3 DNA reads as TGCAGCGTTGAGCGGCTGCGACGTGCTGAGCAGTTCTTC.

The V gene is TRBV7-9, the J gene TRBJ1-1; no firm D call. Trimming removed 2 bases from V and 1 base from J, with 5 bases in between. Germline loops: CDR1 SEHNR, CDR2 FQNEAQ (reference sequence). The CDR3 spans 13 residues. In nucleotides, the CDR3 is TGTGCCAGCAGCTTAAGCGAGAACACTGAAGCTTTCTTT. Encoded protein: CASSLSENTEAFF.

The rearrangement uses TRBV5-1 and TRBJ2-1; 9 bases match TRBD1. The V segment lost 0 bases and the J segment 3 bases; nucleotides outside the gene matches: 4. The CDR3 contains 16 residues. Germline-derived CDR1 and CDR2 are SGHRS and YFSETQ. DNA for the CDR3: TGCGCCAGCAGCTTGGCCCCGGGACAGGGCTACAATGAGCAGTTCTTC. This translates into CASSLAPGQGYNEQFF. Complete variable domain (other parts from reference TRBV5-1 and TRBJ2-1): KAGVTQTPRYLIKTRGQQVTLSCSPISGHRSVSWYQQTPGQGLQFLFEYFSETQRNKGNFPGRFSGRQFSNSRSEMNVSTLELGDSALYLCASSLAPGQGYNEQFFGPGTRLTVL.

The V call is TRBV28, the J call TRBJ1-4; maybe TRBD1 (5 bases). The V end was cut by 7 bases, the J end by 6 bases, with 21 bases between. The germline V gene encodes CDR1 MDHEN and CDR2 SYDVKM. This CDR3 spans 16 amino acids. Here the CDR3 reads CASKEPGGGTHEKLFF. DNA for the CDR3: TGTGCCAGCAAGGAGCCTGGGGGAGGCACCCATGAAAAACTGTTTTTT.

This clone was found once. The gene calls are TRBV6-1 and TRBJ1-5; the D is unclear. Trimming took off 6 bases at V and 1 base at J, with 13 bases between the two ends. In germline, CDR1 is MNHNS, CDR2 SASEGT. The length of the CDR3 is 15 residues. Here the CDR3 DNA reads TGTGCCAGCAGCATCCAGCGCGGAAGCAATCAGCCCCAGCATTTT. Amino acids: CASSIQRGSNQPQHF.

V and J are TRBV9 and TRBJ2-1; 16 bases are a match to TRBD2. The CDR3 is made up of 18 amino acids. V lost 4 bases, J lost 6 bases, and 10 bases stayed unmatched. Germline CDR1 is SGDLS and CDR2 is YYNGEE. The CDR3 loop is CASSLGLAGGPGGNEQFF. CDR3 DNA sequence: TGTGCCAGCAGCTTGGGACTAGCGGGAGGGCCGGGAGGCAATGAGCAGTTCTTC. Full variable domain (missing parts from reference TRBV9 and TRBJ2-1): DSGVTQTPKHLITATGQRVTLRCSPRSGDLSVYWYQQSLDQGLQFLIQYYNGEERAKGNILERFSAQQFPDLHSELNLSSLELGDSALYFCASSLGLAGGPGGNEQFFGPGTRLTVL.